The rows below give T cell receptor beta chains drawn from one sample of a study of blood T cells in healthy people across ages. TCRdb re-analysed the 5' RACE reads in MiXCR, keeping a single row per CDR3 protein. Here the sample spans 700,000 to 1,000,000 distinct CDR3 sequences, around two fifths being singletons. Input material: blood. The source is a man between 60 and 70 years old in good health. The CDR3 runs from the conserved cysteine through the conserved F or W. The order of the fields is J gene, clone size, D gene, V gene, CDR3 protein, CDR3 DNA. D genes are given only for firm matches. Expanded clones get a size class; other rows say once, few or many, or leave the size out.

TRBJ2-7	NA	NA	TRBV9	CASSVEVGQTYEQYF	TGTGCCAGCAGCGTAGAAGTGGGACAAACCTACGAGCAGTACTTC
TRBJ2-3	NA	TRBD2	TRBV7-2	CASSSAGTSGGRDTQYF	TGTGCCAGCAGCTCCGCCGGGACTAGCGGGGGGCGGGATACGCAGTATTTT
TRBJ2-5	NA	NA	TRBV12-3/TRBV12-4	CASASGETQYF	TGTGCCAGCGCTTCAGGGGAGACCCAGTACTTC
TRBJ2-3	few	TRBD2	TRBV3-1	CASSFGLAGDTQYF	TGTGCCAGCAGCTTCGGACTAGCGGGCGATACGCAGTATTTT
TRBJ2-7	NA	TRBD1	TRBV7-2	CASSYDRGVYNEQYF	TGTGCCAGCAGCTACGACAGGGGGGTATACAATGAGCAGTACTTC
TRBJ2-7	NA	NA	TRBV7-9	CASSLTPGGGGEQYF	TGTGCCAGCAGCTTAACTCCGGGTGGAGGGGGCGAGCAGTACTTC
TRBJ1-1	few	NA	TRBV5-1	CASSLNGWAFF	TGCGCCAGCAGCTTAAACGGCTGGGCTTTCTTT
TRBJ2-5	few	TRBD1	TRBV6-6	CASSLRDSQETQYF	TGTGCCAGCAGCCTCCGGGACAGTCAAGAGACCCAGTACTTC
TRBJ2-2	NA	NA	TRBV7-2	CASSPRGGQQIGELFF	TGTGCCAGCAGCCCGAGGGGGGGCCAGCAAATCGGGGAGCTGTTTTTT
TRBJ1-4	NA	TRBD1	TRBV12-3/TRBV12-4	CASSFDREGEKLFF	TGTGCCAGCAGTTTCGACAGGGAAGGAGAAAAACTGTTTTTT
TRBJ2-7	NA	TRBD2	TRBV20-1	CSASPFLAGVAYEQYF	TGCAGTGCTAGTCCGTTTCTAGCGGGGGTTGCCTACGAGCAGTACTTC
TRBJ2-3	NA	NA	TRBV4-3	CASSPIVSSTDTQYF	TGCGCCAGCAGCCCTATAGTGTCTAGCACAGATACGCAGTATTTT
TRBJ2-7	NA	TRBD2	TRBV20-1	CSAREWGSPGLAVGEQYF	TGCAGTGCTAGGGAATGGGGGTCCCCGGGACTAGCGGTTGGCGAGCAGTACTTC
TRBJ2-1	few	TRBD2	TRBV20-1	CSARDRASGYNEQFF	TGCAGTGCTAGAGATAGGGCTAGCGGCTACAATGAGCAGTTCTTC
TRBJ1-6	NA	NA	TRBV9	CASSVDGGNSPLHF	TGTGCCAGCAGCGTAGACGGGGGCAATTCACCCCTCCACTTT
TRBJ2-1	NA	NA	TRBV7-3	CTSSLGTGSYNEQFF	TGTACCAGCAGCTTAGGCACAGGCAGTTACAATGAGCAGTTCTTC
TRBJ2-3	NA	TRBD2	TRBV3-1	CASRGGTTDTRYF	TGTGCCAGCCGGGGGGGCACCACAGATACGCGGTATTTT
TRBJ2-1	NA	TRBD2	TRBV10-3	CAISVILAGVNEQFF	TGTGCCATCAGTGTTATTCTAGCGGGGGTTAATGAGCAGTTCTTC
TRBJ1-5	few	TRBD1	TRBV20-1	CSAHRGGKSNQPQHF	TGCAGTGCTCACAGGGGCGGTAAAAGCAATCAGCCCCAGCATTTT
TRBJ2-1	NA	NA	TRBV7-2	CASSRDLGEQFF	TGTGCCAGCAGCCGGGACCTTGGTGAGCAGTTCTTC
TRBJ2-7	NA	TRBD1	TRBV18	CASSPGLRQGAYEQYF	TGTGCCAGCTCCCCCGGCCTTAGACAGGGGGCCTACGAGCAGTACTTC
TRBJ2-3	NA	NA	TRBV6-2/TRBV6-3	CASSYWEDTQYF	TGTGCCAGCAGTTACTGGGAGGATACGCAGTATTTT
TRBJ1-2	NA	NA	TRBV11-2	CASSLDFRGSGYTF	TGTGCCAGCAGCTTAGATTTCCGGGGTTCTGGCTACACCTTC
TRBJ2-2	NA	TRBD1	TRBV20-1	CSARDRANTGELFF	TGCAGTGCTCGAGACAGGGCGAACACCGGGGAGCTGTTTTTT
TRBJ2-7	NA	NA	TRBV29-1	CSVEGRSYEQYF	TGCAGCGTTGAGGGACGGTCCTACGAGCAGTACTTC
TRBJ2-3	few	NA	TRBV20-1	CSARSSLLADTQYF	TGCAGTGCTAGATCTAGCCTTTTAGCAGATACGCAGTATTTT
TRBJ1-3	NA	NA	TRBV5-1	CASSEEGGGGNTIYF	TGCGCCAGCAGCGAGGAAGGGGGAGGTGGAAACACCATATATTTT
TRBJ2-7	NA	TRBD2	TRBV5-1	CASSLRSGGSSYEQYF	TGCGCCAGCAGCTTACGAAGCGGGGGAAGCTCCTACGAGCAGTACTTC
TRBJ2-1	NA	NA	TRBV12-3/TRBV12-4	CASSLVSGWNEQFF	TGTGCCAGCAGTTTGGTATCTGGGTGGAATGAGCAGTTCTTC
TRBJ2-7	NA	NA	TRBV7-7	CASSRGQGKRPSSYEQYF	TGTGCTAGCAGCCGGGGACAAGGAAAGCGACCGAGCTCCTACGAGCAGTACTTC
TRBJ2-5	NA	NA	TRBV30	CAWSLGGETQYF	TGTGCCTGGAGTCTAGGGGGAGAGACCCAGTACTTC
TRBJ2-7	NA	NA	TRBV6-6	CASSPREAEQYF	TGTGCCAGCAGCCCCAGGGAGGCTGAGCAGTACTTC
TRBJ1-1	few	NA	TRBV3-1	CASSQGRPNTEAFF	TGTGCCAGCAGCCAAGGACGCCCCAACACTGAAGCTTTCTTT
TRBJ2-1	NA	NA	TRBV25-1	CASSDGTLNNEQFF	TGTGCCAGCAGTGACGGGACTCTGAACAATGAGCAGTTCTTC
TRBJ2-7	NA	NA	TRBV7-2	CASSQGRGLRTYEQYF	TGTGCCAGCAGCCAGGGCCGGGGGCTCCGGACCTACGAGCAGTACTTC
TRBJ2-3	NA	TRBD2	TRBV3-1	CASSQDPSGGTDTQYF	TGTGCCAGCAGCCAAGATCCTAGCGGGGGTACAGATACGCAGTATTTT
TRBJ2-1	NA	NA	TRBV6-5	CASSTGWGDEQFF	TGTGCCAGCAGTACCGGATGGGGGGATGAGCAGTTCTTC
TRBJ2-1	NA	TRBD2	TRBV7-8	CASSQTFRPSGGEISSYNEQFF	TGTGCCAGCAGCCAAACCTTCCGGCCTAGCGGGGGGGAGATTAGCTCCTACAATGAGCAGTTCTTC
TRBJ2-5	NA	NA	TRBV15	CATSRGGSETQYF	TGTGCCACCAGCAGAGGGGGTTCGGAGACCCAGTACTTC
TRBJ1-6	few	NA	TRBV3-1	CASRRTDNSPLHF	TGTGCCAGCAGAAGGACCGATAATTCACCCCTCCACTTT
TRBJ2-1	NA	NA	TRBV5-1	CASSPRRTAYNEQFF	TGCGCCAGCAGCCCTAGGCGGACAGCCTACAATGAGCAGTTCTTC
TRBJ2-1	NA	NA	TRBV5-8	CASSFGRRFGEEQFF	TGTGCCAGCAGCTTTGGTCGGCGGTTCGGGGAGGAGCAGTTCTTC
TRBJ2-7	NA	NA	TRBV5-1	CASSSPTGYEQYF	TGCGCCAGCAGCTCACCAACCGGATACGAGCAGTACTTC
TRBJ2-7	once	NA	TRBV6-2/TRBV6-3	CASSDRYSSYEQYF	TGTGCCAGCAGCGACAGGTATAGCTCCTACGAGCAGTACTTC
TRBJ2-3	NA	NA	TRBV27	CASSPRGGRASADTQYF	TGTGCCAGCAGTCCCCGTGGAGGGCGGGCAAGTGCAGATACGCAGTATTTT
TRBJ2-2	NA	NA	TRBV6-2/TRBV6-3	CASKAGSRGNTGELFF	TGTGCCAGCAAGGCGGGGTCTCGGGGTAACACCGGGGAGCTGTTTTTT
TRBJ2-7	few	NA	TRBV7-9	CASSGPNYEQYF	TGTGCCAGCAGCGGACCCAACTACGAGCAGTACTTC
TRBJ2-5	few	NA	TRBV5-1	CATSLGRGEETQYF	TGCGCCACCTCGTTGGGACGCGGAGAAGAGACCCAGTACTTC
TRBJ2-7	few	TRBD1	TRBV27	CASSLGPGQSYEQYF	TGTGCCAGCAGTTTGGGGCCGGGACAGTCCTACGAGCAGTACTTC
TRBJ2-5	few	TRBD1	TRBV20-1	CSAESTGLQETQYF	TGCAGTGCTGAATCGACAGGGCTACAAGAGACCCAGTACTTC
TRBJ2-5	NA	NA	TRBV9	CASGVKETQYF	TGTGCCAGCGGGGTGAAAGAGACCCAGTACTTC
TRBJ2-7	NA	TRBD1	TRBV2	CASTSSDQGAKPTNEQYF	TGTGCCAGCACCTCCTCAGATCAGGGGGCAAAACCTACCAACGAGCAGTACTTC